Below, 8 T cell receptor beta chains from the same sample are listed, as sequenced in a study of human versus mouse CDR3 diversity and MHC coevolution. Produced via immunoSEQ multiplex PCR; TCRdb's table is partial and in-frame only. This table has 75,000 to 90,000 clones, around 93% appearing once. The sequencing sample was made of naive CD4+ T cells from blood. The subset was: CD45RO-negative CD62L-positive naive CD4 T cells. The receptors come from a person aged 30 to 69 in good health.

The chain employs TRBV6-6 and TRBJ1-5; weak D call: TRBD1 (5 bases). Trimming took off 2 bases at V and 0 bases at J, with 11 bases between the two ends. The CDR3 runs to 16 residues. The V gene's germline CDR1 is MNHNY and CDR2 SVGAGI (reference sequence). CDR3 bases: TGTGCCAGCAGTTACCGGCAGGGCATTAGCAATCAGCCCCAGCATTTT. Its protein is CASSYRQGISNQPQHF.

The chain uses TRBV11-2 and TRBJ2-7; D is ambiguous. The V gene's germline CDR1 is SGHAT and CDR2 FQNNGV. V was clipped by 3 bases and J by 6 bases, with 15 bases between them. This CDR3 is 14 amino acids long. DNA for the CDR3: TGTGCCAGCAGCTTTGAAACAATCAATTCCGAGCAGTACTTC. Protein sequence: CASSFETINSEQYF.

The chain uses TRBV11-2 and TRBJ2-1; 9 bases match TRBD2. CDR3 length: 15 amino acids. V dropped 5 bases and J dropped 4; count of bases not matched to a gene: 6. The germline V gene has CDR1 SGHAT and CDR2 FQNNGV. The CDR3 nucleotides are TGTGCCAGCAGCCCGCAGGCGGGAGGGTACAATGAGCAGTTCTTC. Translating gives CASSPQAGGYNEQFF.

The CDR3 coding sequence is TGTGCCAGCGAGGCGGGCAACTATGGCTACACCTTC. Residues: CASEAGNYGYTF. V and J are TRBV6-6 and TRBJ1-2; D gene unclear. Trimming shortened V by 8 bases and J by 2 bases, and 9 bases separated the two germline ends. The CDR3 runs 12 residues. Germline assignment: CDR1 MNHNY and CDR2 SVGAGI (reference sequence).

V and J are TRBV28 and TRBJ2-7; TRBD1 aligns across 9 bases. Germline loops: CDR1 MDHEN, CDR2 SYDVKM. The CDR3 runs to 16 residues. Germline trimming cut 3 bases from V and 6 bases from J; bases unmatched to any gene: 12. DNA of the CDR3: TGTGCCAGCAGTTTGATCACCGGGACAGGGAAGGGCGAGCAGTACTTC. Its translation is CASSLITGTGKGEQYF.

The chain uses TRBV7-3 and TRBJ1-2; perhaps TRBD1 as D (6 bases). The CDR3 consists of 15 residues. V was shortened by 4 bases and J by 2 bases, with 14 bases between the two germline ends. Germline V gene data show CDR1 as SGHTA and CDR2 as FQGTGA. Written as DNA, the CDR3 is TGTGCCAGCAGCTCCCAGGGGCTGGGGAACTATGGCTACACCTTC. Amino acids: CASSSQGLGNYGYTF.

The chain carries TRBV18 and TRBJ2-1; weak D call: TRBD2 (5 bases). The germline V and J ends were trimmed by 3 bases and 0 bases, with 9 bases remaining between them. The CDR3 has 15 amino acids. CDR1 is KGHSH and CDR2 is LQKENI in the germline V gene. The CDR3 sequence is CASSPRGSSYNEQFF. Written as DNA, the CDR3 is TGTGCCAGCTCACCCCGGGGTAGCTCCTACAATGAGCAGTTCTTC.

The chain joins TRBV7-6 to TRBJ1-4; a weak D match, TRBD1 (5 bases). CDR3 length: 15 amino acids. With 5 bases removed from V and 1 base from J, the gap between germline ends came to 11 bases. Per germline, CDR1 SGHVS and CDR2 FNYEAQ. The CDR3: CASSLTTETNEKLFF. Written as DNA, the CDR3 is TGTGCCAGCAGCCTTACGACAGAAACTAATGAAAAACTGTTTTTT. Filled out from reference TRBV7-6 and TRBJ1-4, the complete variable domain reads GAGVSQSPRYKVTKRGQDVALRCDPISGHVSLYWYRQALGQGPEFLTYFNYEAQQDKSGLPNDRFSAERPEGSISTLTIQRTEQRDSAMYRCASSLTTETNEKLFFGSGTQLSVL.